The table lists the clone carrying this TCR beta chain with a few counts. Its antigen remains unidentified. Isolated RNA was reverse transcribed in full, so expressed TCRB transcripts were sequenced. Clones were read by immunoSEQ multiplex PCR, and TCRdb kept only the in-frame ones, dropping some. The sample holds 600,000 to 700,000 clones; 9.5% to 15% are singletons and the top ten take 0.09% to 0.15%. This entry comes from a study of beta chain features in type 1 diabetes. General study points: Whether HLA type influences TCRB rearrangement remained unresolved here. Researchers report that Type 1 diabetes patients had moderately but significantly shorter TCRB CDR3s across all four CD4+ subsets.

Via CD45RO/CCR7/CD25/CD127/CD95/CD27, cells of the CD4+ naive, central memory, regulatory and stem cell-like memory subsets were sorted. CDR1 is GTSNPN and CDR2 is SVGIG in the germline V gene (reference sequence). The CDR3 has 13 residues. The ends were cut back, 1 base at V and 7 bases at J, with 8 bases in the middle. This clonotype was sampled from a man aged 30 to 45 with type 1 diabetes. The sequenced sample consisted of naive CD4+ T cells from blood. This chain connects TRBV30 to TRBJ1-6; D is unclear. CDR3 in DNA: TGTGCCTGGAGTGGACTGCAGAATTCACCCCTCCACTTT. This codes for CAWSGLQNSPLHF.